The 15 T cell receptor beta chains listed next were all sequenced from one sample in a study of OX40 agonist ivuxolimab in advanced cancers. The data were produced by immunoSEQ multiplex PCR, yet TCRdb's version contains in-frame clones alone and is incomplete. This sample carries about 100,000 clones, approximately 90% of them seen once, and the ten largest clones take 0.54%. The source was CD4+ or CD8+ T cells sorted from blood, collected in a trial of the OX40 agonist ivuxolimab. All receptors derive from an adult with an advanced solid tumor such as melanoma, head and neck, liver or kidney cancer.

The rearrangement links TRBV19 to TRBJ1-2; D perhaps matches TRBD1 (5 bases). Trimming cost V 5 bases and J 3 bases, with 7 bases left between them. This CDR3 spans 12 amino acids. Per the germline V gene, CDR1 is LNHDA and CDR2 is SQIVND (reference sequence). The CDR3 here is CASSRGDYGYTF. The DNA for the CDR3 is TGTGCCAGTAGTCGGGGGGACTATGGCTACACCTTC.

V gene TRBV18 combines with J gene TRBJ2-7; D unclear. From germline, CDR1 is KGHSH and CDR2 LQKENI. V shed 6 bases and J shed 3 bases, with 18 bases lying between them. This CDR3 is built from 15 residues. Written as DNA, the CDR3 is TGTGCCAGCTCTCTAGGACCGGATCGGAGCTACGAGCAGTACTTC. Translation: CASSLGPDRSYEQYF. Full variable domain (missing parts from reference TRBV18 and TRBJ2-7): NAGVMQNPRHLVRRRGQEARLRCSPMKGHSHVYWYRQLPEEGLKFMVYLQKENIIDESGMPKERFSAEFPKEGPSILRIQQVVRGDSAAYFCASSLGPDRSYEQYFGPGTRLTVT.

This chain uses TRBV7-2 with TRBJ2-7; D is undetermined. The germline V gene encodes CDR1 SGHTA and CDR2 FQGNSA. This CDR3 has 16 amino acids. Trimming took 1 base from V and 0 from J, leaving 13 bases between them. The CDR3 DNA reads as TGTGCCAGCAGCTTAGAAGGCAGCTCCAGCTCCTACGAGCAGTACTTC. Translated, it gives CASSLEGSSSSYEQYF. Drawing the rest from reference TRBV7-2 and TRBJ2-7, the complete variable domain is GAGVSQSPSNKVTEKGKDVELRCDPISGHTALYWYRQSLGQGLEFLIYFQGNSAPDKSGLPSDRFSAERTGGSVSTLTIQRTQQEDSAVYLCASSLEGSSSSYEQYFGPGTRLTVT.

The chain has TRBV28 and TRBJ2-6; 8 positions match TRBD1. The V segment lost 5 bases and the J segment 0 bases; nucleotides outside the gene matches: 3. The CDR3 totals 16 residues. Germline V lookup: CDR1 MDHEN, CDR2 SYDVKM. The CDR3, as DNA: TGTGCCAGCAGTGGACAGGGCTACTCTGGGGCCAACGTCCTGACTTTC. This encodes CASSGQGYSGANVLTF.

The chain uses TRBV5-1 and TRBJ2-5; 8 bases align to TRBD1. Per germline, CDR1 SGHRS and CDR2 YFSETQ. Trimming took 2 bases from V and 0 from J; bases not matched to a gene: 15. This CDR3 has 19 residues. CDR3 protein: CASSLLGQGLKSYQETQYF. CDR3 nucleotide sequence: TGCGCCAGCAGCTTACTAGGACAGGGTTTAAAATCGTACCAAGAGACCCAGTACTTC.

The rearrangement joins TRBV10-2 to TRBJ1-2; the D gene is possibly TRBD1 (6 bases). The CDR3 totals 16 residues. Germline-derived CDR1 and CDR2 are WSHSY and SAAADI. V lost 0 bases and J 1 base, leaving 12 bases between the germline ends. CDR3 region: CASSESRTAHNYGYTF. DNA of the CDR3: TGCGCCAGCAGTGAGTCCCGGACAGCGCATAACTATGGCTACACCTTC.

This clone has just one count. The V and J genes are TRBV6-1 and TRBJ1-5, with TRBD1 identical over 8 bases. Germline-derived CDR1 and CDR2 are MNHNS and SASEGT. Trimming cost V 5 bases and J 3 bases; bases outside gene matches: 3. The CDR3 spans 14 residues. Here the CDR3 DNA reads TGTGCCAGCAGTTCGGACAGGGCCAATCAGCCCCAGCATTTT. Amino acids: CASSSDRANQPQHF.

The sample holds one count of this clone. The same CDR3 arises from other DNA sequences in this sample as well. The rearrangement uses TRBV19 and TRBJ1-4, with D perhaps TRBD1 (5 bases). The CDR3 runs 14 residues. The germline CDR1 and CDR2 sequences are LNHDA and SQIVND (reference sequence). The V end was cut by 5 bases, the J end by 1 base, with 8 bases between. The CDR3 DNA is TGTGCCAGTAGTGAGACAGTAACTAATGAAAAACTGTTTTTT. The encoded protein is CASSETVTNEKLFF.

This clone was picked up a small number of times. The CDR3, as DNA: TGTGCCAGCTCGGCGGTGGGGGGCTACGATACGCAGTATTTT. This encodes CASSAVGGYDTQYF. The chain couples TRBV18 to TRBJ2-3; the D call may be TRBD1 or TRBD2 (6 bases each). V lost 6 bases to trimming and J lost 6 bases, with 16 bases between them. Per germline, CDR1 KGHSH and CDR2 LQKENI. The CDR3 is 14 amino acids.

The chain carries TRBV5-1 and TRBJ2-2; the D gene is possibly TRBD2 (5 bases). Trimming stripped 3 bases from V and 5 bases from J, with 8 bases between. The germline gives CDR1 SGHRS, CDR2 YFSETQ. This CDR3 contains 13 residues. The CDR3 reads CASSSRDTGELFF. CDR3 DNA: TGCGCCAGCAGCTCGAGGGATACCGGGGAGCTGTTTTTT.

This chain's CDR3 is CASSPGTGNQPQHF. DNA for the CDR3: TGCGCCAGCAGCCCCGGGACAGGGAATCAGCCCCAGCATTTT. The rearrangement links TRBV5-1 to TRBJ1-5, with TRBD1 identical over 9 bases. This CDR3 has 14 residues. The germline V gene has CDR1 SGHRS and CDR2 YFSETQ. The V segment lost 4 bases and the J segment 4 bases; nucleotides outside the gene matches: 3.

This clone appeared a few times. The chain joins TRBV7-2 to TRBJ1-1; TRBD1 matches at 9 bases. Unmatched junction bases numbered 4, after V lost 5 bases and J lost 0 bases. Looked up from germline, CDR1 is SGHTA and CDR2 is FQGNSA. The CDR3 has 15 amino acids. The CDR3 is CASSQGTGMNTEAFF. The CDR3 bases are TGTGCCAGCAGCCAAGGGACAGGGATGAACACTGAAGCTTTCTTT.

The chain is built from TRBV6-1 and TRBJ2-3; TRBD1 matches at 8 bases. V dropped 4 bases and J dropped 2; count of bases not matched to a gene: 17. The germline V gene has CDR1 MNHNS and CDR2 SASEGT. The CDR3 has 19 amino acids. CDR3 coding DNA: TGTGCCAGCAGTGTCCGGGACAGGTCCATCGGGGGTACCACAGATACGCAGTATTTT. It specifies CASSVRDRSIGGTTDTQYF.

J is TRBJ1-1 and V is TRBV19; D perhaps matches TRBD1 (5 bases). CDR1 and CDR2 (germline): LNHDA, SQIVND (reference sequence). The CDR3 has 12 residues. The V gene lost 7 bases and the J gene lost 5 bases, with 11 bases spanning the gap. CDR3 sequence (DNA): TGTGCCAGTACCATCAGGGAGACTGAAGCTTTCTTT. Protein product: CASTIRETEAFF.

The V call is TRBV5-4, the J call TRBJ2-1; D is uncertain. Looked up from germline, CDR1 is SGHNT and CDR2 is YYREEE (reference sequence). The CDR3 totals 13 residues. V was clipped by 0 bases and J by 5 bases, with 6 bases between them. The CDR3, as DNA: TGTGCCAGCAGCTTGGGGGTGGACAATGAGCAGTTCTTC. This gives the protein CASSLGVDNEQFF. Variable domain in full (rest from reference TRBV5-4 and TRBJ2-1): ETGVTQSPTHLIKTRGQQVTLRCSSQSGHNTVSWYQQALGQGPQFIFQYYREEENGRGNFPPRFSGLQFPNYSSELNVNALELDDSALYLCASSLGVDNEQFFGPGTRLTVL.